These 18 T cell receptor beta chains were all obtained from the same sample, sequenced in a study of T cells expressing NK-cell markers. One entry per CDR3 protein, without DNA, is what TCRdb gives after re-calling the 5' RACE reads. The table counts about 160,000 distinct CDR3 sequences; about a fifth lies in the top ten. What was sequenced was blood T cells: a sorted CD56 or NKG2C T cell subset, CD4+ or CD8+ T cells, or bulk PBMC T cells (not recorded which). The receptor set was obtained from a woman aged 18 to 69 in good health.

This chain uses TRBV7-6 with TRBJ2-7; the D call from TCRdb, TRBD1, cannot be confirmed without DNA. The CDR3 loop spans 15 amino acids. The V gene's germline CDR1 is SGHVS and CDR2 FNYEAQ. CDR3 in amino acids: CASSLGGQMSYEQYF.

The rearrangement links TRBV7-3 to TRBJ2-3. The germline gives CDR1 SGHTA, CDR2 FQGTGA. The CDR3 consists of 14 residues. The CDR3: CASSLTGGPDTQYF. Drawing the rest from reference TRBV7-3 and TRBJ2-3, the complete variable domain is GAGVSQTPSNKVTEKGKYVELRCDPISGHTALYWYRQSLGQGPEFLIYFQGTGAADDSGLPNDRFFAVRPEGSVSTLKIQRTERGDSAVYLCASSLTGGPDTQYFGPGTRLTVL.

CDR3 residues: CSASYAGGGYNEQFF. The V and J genes are TRBV20-1 and TRBJ2-1; TCRdb proposes TRBD2, but this gene call is untestable without DNA. CDR1 and CDR2 (germline): DFQATT, SNEGSKA (reference sequence). The CDR3 runs 15 residues.

This CDR3 reads CASSSEGTSTDTQYF. The chain couples TRBV2 to TRBJ2-3; TCRdb proposes TRBD1, but this gene call is untestable without DNA. CDR3 length: 15 residues. Germline CDR1 and CDR2: SNHLY and FYNNEI.

The CDR3 sequence is CASSAGRGLTIQETQYF. V and J are TRBV9 and TRBJ2-5; absent DNA, TCRdb's TRBD2 call cannot be checked. The CDR3 loop spans 17 amino acids. Germline V gives CDR1 SGDLS, CDR2 YYNGEE. The full variable domain, completed using reference TRBV9 and TRBJ2-5, is DSGVTQTPKHLITATGQRVTLRCSPRSGDLSVYWYQQSLDQGLQFLIQYYNGEERAKGNILERFSAQQFPDLHSELNLSSLELGDSALYFCASSAGRGLTIQETQYFGPGTRLLVL.

The V call is TRBV4-1, the J call TRBJ1-5; TCRdb designates TRBD1, a call that cannot be tested without DNA. Germline V gives CDR1 MGHRA, CDR2 YSYEKL. The CDR3 contains 15 residues. The CDR3 loop is CASSPVPGSNQPQHF.

CDR3 in amino acids: CASSQEVRANEQYF. The chain couples TRBV4-2 to TRBJ2-7; the D call from TCRdb, TRBD1, cannot be confirmed without DNA. CDR3 length equals 14 residues. Germline V gene data show CDR1 as LGHNA and CDR2 as YNFKEQ.

V gene TRBV6-6 combines with J gene TRBJ2-4. Germline-derived CDR1 and CDR2 are MNHNY and SVGAGI (reference sequence). The CDR3 is made up of 11 amino acids. CDR3 sequence: CASSLRGIQYF.

This chain uses TRBV14 with TRBJ2-3; there is no DNA to check the TCRdb D call of TRBD1. This CDR3 spans 15 amino acids. Germline V gene lookup returns CDR1 SGHDN and CDR2 FVKESK. The chain's CDR3 is CASSRLGQGTDTQYF.

This chain links TRBV4-1 with TRBJ1-1; there is no DNA to check the TCRdb D call of TRBD1. The germline CDR1 and CDR2 sequences are MGHRA and YSYEKL. The CDR3 loop spans 16 amino acids. CDR3 region: CASSQVGGAGYTEAFF.

This chain links TRBV20-1 with TRBJ2-5; TCRdb returns TRBD2, unconfirmable since there is no DNA. Germline CDR1 is DFQATT and CDR2 is SNEGSKA (reference sequence). The CDR3 is made up of 17 amino acids. The CDR3 spells CSARAPLAGGGQETQYF.

V and J are TRBV7-2 and TRBJ1-1; the D call from TCRdb, TRBD1, cannot be confirmed without DNA. Germline-derived CDR1 and CDR2 are SGHTA and FQGNSA. This CDR3 region has 12 residues. CDR3 loop: CASSSGGPEAFF.

J is TRBJ2-3 and V is TRBV20-1; TCRdb picks TRBD1, but there is no DNA to check that call. The CDR3 is 15 residues long. Per germline, CDR1 DFQATT and CDR2 SNEGSKA (reference sequence). The CDR3 sequence is CSARHLAGPTDTQYF.

This rearrangement joins TRBV9 to TRBJ2-2; TCRdb indicates TRBD2, and absent DNA this call remains unverified. The germline V gene has CDR1 SGDLS and CDR2 YYNGEE. This CDR3 spans 13 amino acids. The CDR3 sequence is CASSLPRAGELFF.

The CDR3 loop is CASSPLAGRQSGEYEQYF. V gene TRBV4-2 combines with J gene TRBJ2-7; TCRdb gives TRBD2 as the D gene, but with no DNA this cannot be confirmed. The germline V gene encodes CDR1 LGHNA and CDR2 YNFKEQ. The CDR3 covers 18 residues.

J is TRBJ2-3 and V is TRBV5-1. This CDR3 is built from 13 residues. The V gene's germline CDR1 is SGHRS and CDR2 YFSETQ. The CDR3 here is CASSLEVGDTQYF.

V gene TRBV18 combines with J gene TRBJ1-1; lacking DNA, the TRBD1 call made by TCRdb goes unchecked. This CDR3 is built from 15 residues. The germline CDR1 and CDR2 sequences are KGHSH and LQKENI. This CDR3 reads CASSRNRDMNTEAFF.

This rearrangement joins TRBV4-2 to TRBJ2-1; TCRdb designates TRBD2, a call that cannot be tested without DNA. The CDR3 is made up of 16 amino acids. Germline CDR1 and CDR2: LGHNA and YNFKEQ. Here the CDR3 reads CASSHFSGLGDNEQFF.